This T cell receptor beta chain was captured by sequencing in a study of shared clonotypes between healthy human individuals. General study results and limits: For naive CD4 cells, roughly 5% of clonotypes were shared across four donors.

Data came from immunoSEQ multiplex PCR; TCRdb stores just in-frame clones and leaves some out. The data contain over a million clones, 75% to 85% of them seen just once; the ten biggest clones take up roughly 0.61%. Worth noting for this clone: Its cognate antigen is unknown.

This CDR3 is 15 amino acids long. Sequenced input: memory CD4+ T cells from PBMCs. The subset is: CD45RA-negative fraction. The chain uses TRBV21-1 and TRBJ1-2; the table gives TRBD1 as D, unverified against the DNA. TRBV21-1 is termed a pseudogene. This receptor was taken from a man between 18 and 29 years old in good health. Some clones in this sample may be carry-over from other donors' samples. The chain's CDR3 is CASSPGTGANYGYTF. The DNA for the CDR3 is TGTGCCAGCAGCCCTGGGACAGGAGCTAACTATGGCTACACCTTC.